These 20 T cell receptor beta chains share one sample of origin, sequenced in a study of T cell responses to AZD1222 COVID-19 vaccine. Some clones are missing from TCRdb's copy, which holds only in-frame ones; the method was immunoSEQ multiplex PCR. The sample has approximately 100,000 clones, 85% to 90% seen once; the top ten hold 3.7%. This specimen was peripheral blood, taken on day 0 of AZD1222 vaccination. The receptors come from an adult in good health.

The rearrangement uses TRBV12-2 and TRBJ2-3; the table names TRBD1, a call not compared with the DNA. TRBV12-2 is recorded as a pseudogene. The CDR3 loop spans 17 amino acids. CDR3 sequence reads: CASRCPRDREVTDTQYF. DNA of the CDR3: TGTGCAAGTCGCTGCCCCCGGGACAGGGAAGTCACAGATACGCAGTATTTT.

The chain couples TRBV6-5 to TRBJ1-2; no clear D gene. Trimming stripped 6 bases from V and 8 bases from J, with 16 bases between. In germline, CDR1 is MNHEY, CDR2 SVGAGI. The CDR3 has 13 residues. CDR3 amino acids: CASRVLAVGGYTF. The CDR3 DNA is TGTGCCAGCAGGGTCCTCGCGGTAGGCGGCTACACCTTC.

This chain connects TRBV19 to TRBJ1-6; D may be TRBD1 (5 bases). CDR1 LNHDA and CDR2 SQIVND come from the germline V gene (reference sequence). The germline V and J ends were trimmed by 8 bases and 7 bases, with 15 bases remaining between them. The CDR3 runs to 14 residues. CDR3 sequence (DNA): TGTGCCAGTGCTGCCGGGACTGGGAATTCACCCCTCCACTTT. Translating it yields CASAAGTGNSPLHF.

This chain connects TRBV3-1 (or the pseudogene TRBV3-2) to TRBJ2-7; the D gene is possibly TRBD2 (5 bases). Germline V gene sequence: CDR1 LGHDT, CDR2 YNNKEL (reference sequence). V shed 1 base and J shed 7 bases, with 11 bases lying between them. The CDR3 has 13 amino acids. The CDR3 sequence is CASSQGFQREQYF. The CDR3 DNA reads as TGTGCCAGCAGCCAAGGGTTCCAGCGGGAGCAGTACTTC.

V usage is TRBV4-1 and J usage is TRBJ1-1; D is ambiguous. This CDR3 comprises 16 residues. V lost 0 bases to trimming and J lost 0 bases, with 11 bases between them. Germline assignment: CDR1 MGHRA and CDR2 YSYEKL. The CDR3 DNA sequence: TGCGCCAGCAGCCAAGAATCTTATGCAGTGAACACTGAAGCTTTCTTT. It encodes CASSQESYAVNTEAFF.

The V and J genes are TRBV4-1 and TRBJ1-2; D might be TRBD1 (6 bases). The V end was cut by 1 base, the J end by 6 bases, with 12 bases between. Germline V gene sequence: CDR1 MGHRA, CDR2 YSYEKL. The CDR3 spans 14 residues. CDR3 sequence: CASSQVGRGNGYTF. The CDR3, as DNA: TGCGCCAGCAGCCAAGTGGGGAGGGGGAATGGCTACACCTTC.

DNA for the CDR3: TGTGCCAGCAGCGGGGGGACAGGGAGCCCCGGGGAGCTGTTTTTT. Its protein is CASSGGTGSPGELFF. The rearrangement uses TRBV9 and TRBJ2-2; 9 bases fit TRBD1. This CDR3 spans 15 amino acids. V shed 3 bases and J 6 bases; nucleotides not matched to a gene: 6. CDR1 SGDLS and CDR2 YYNGEE come from the germline V gene.

Details on this clone: Other DNA sequences from this sample encode an identical CDR3 as well. This chain connects TRBV9 to TRBJ1-1, with D perhaps TRBD1 (6 bases). From germline, CDR1 is SGDLS and CDR2 YYNGEE. This CDR3 is 15 amino acids long. V was shortened by 0 bases and J by 0 bases, with 9 bases between the two germline ends. Written as DNA, the CDR3 is TGTGCCAGCAGCGTAGGGGGGGCTGTGAACACTGAAGCTTTCTTT. This translates into CASSVGGAVNTEAFF. The variable domain in full, with the rest retrieved from reference TRBV9 and TRBJ1-1, is DSGVTQTPKHLITATGQRVTLRCSPRSGDLSVYWYQQSLDQGLQFLIQYYNGEERAKGNILERFSAQQFPDLHSELNLSSLELGDSALYFCASSVGGAVNTEAFFGQGTRLTVV.

This clone was detected only a few times. The chain employs TRBV11-2 and TRBJ2-1; D may match TRBD1 or TRBD2 (5 bases each). The CDR3 spans 13 residues. V was trimmed by 1 base and J by 10 bases, leaving 11 bases between them. Germline V gene data show CDR1 as SGHAT and CDR2 as FQNNGV. The CDR3 protein is CASSLGSGAEQFF. The CDR3 DNA sequence: TGTGCCAGCAGCTTAGGGTCCGGGGCAGAGCAGTTCTTC.

The genes are TRBV13 and TRBJ2-2, with a tentative D call TRBD1 (6 bases). The CDR3 extends over 16 amino acids. CDR1 is PRHDT and CDR2 is FYEKMQ in the germline V gene (reference sequence). Trimming took off 8 bases at V and 6 bases at J, with 22 bases between the two ends. The chain's CDR3 is CASGQFQYTFPGELFF. CDR3 in DNA: TGTGCCAGCGGACAGTTTCAGTATACATTTCCCGGGGAGCTGTTTTTT.

The genes are TRBV14 and TRBJ2-7, with D tentatively TRBD2 (7 bases). From germline, CDR1 is SGHDN and CDR2 FVKESK. The CDR3 has 14 amino acids. V shed 2 bases and J shed 4 bases, with 12 bases lying between them. The chain's CDR3 is CASSQRGGIYEQYF. The CDR3 DNA reads as TGTGCCAGCAGCCAAAGGGGGGGCATTTACGAGCAGTACTTC.

V usage is TRBV28 and J usage is TRBJ2-3; D might be TRBD1 or TRBD2, each matching 5 bases. This CDR3 has 15 amino acids. Germline V gives CDR1 MDHEN, CDR2 SYDVKM. V was clipped by 7 bases and J by 0 bases, with 14 bases between them. CDR3 in DNA: TGTGCCAGCACGTACGGGACGGCTAGCACAGATACGCAGTATTTT. It codes for CASTYGTASTDTQYF.

The rearrangement links TRBV12-5 to TRBJ1-5; D gene unclear. The germline CDR1 and CDR2 sequences are LGHNT and FRNRAP. Trimming shortened V by 5 bases and J by 5 bases, and 10 bases separated the two germline ends. The CDR3 sequence is 13 residues long. This CDR3 reads CASGRGLDQPQHF. CDR3 sequence (DNA): TGTGCTAGTGGTCGAGGCCTTGATCAGCCCCAGCATTTT.

The chain uses TRBV11-2 and TRBJ1-2; perhaps TRBD1 as D (5 bases). The CDR3 runs 14 residues. The germline V gene encodes CDR1 SGHAT and CDR2 FQNNGV. The germline V and J ends were trimmed by 4 bases and 4 bases, with 13 bases remaining between them. CDR3 sequence: CASSSPTDPYGYTF. DNA of the CDR3: TGTGCCAGCAGCTCCCCGACAGATCCCTATGGCTACACCTTC.

The J gene is TRBJ2-6, the V gene TRBV4-2; D ambiguous. This CDR3 is 16 amino acids long. V was trimmed by 0 bases and J by 2 bases, leaving 8 bases between them. Per germline, CDR1 LGHNA and CDR2 YNFKEQ. The CDR3 DNA is TGTGCCAGCAGCCAAGAAGTAGGAGCTGGGGCCAACGTCCTGACTTTC. It is translated as CASSQEVGAGANVLTF.

The V gene is TRBV13, the J gene TRBJ1-4, with D unresolved. The V gene lost 0 bases and the J gene lost 5 bases, with 4 bases spanning the gap. The germline V gene encodes CDR1 PRHDT and CDR2 FYEKMQ (reference sequence). There are 13 residues in the CDR3. CDR3 nucleotides: TGTGCCAGCAGCTTAGGGTTGAATGAAAAACTGTTTTTT. The encoded protein is CASSLGLNEKLFF. The full variable domain, rest sourced from reference TRBV13 and TRBJ1-4, is AAGVIQSPRHLIKEKRETATLKCYPIPRHDTVYWYQQGPGQDPQFLISFYEKMQSDKGSIPDRFSAQQFSDYHSELNMSSLELGDSALYFCASSLGLNEKLFFGSGTQLSVL.

V and J are TRBV5-6 and TRBJ1-2, with D hard to call. This CDR3 has 13 amino acids. The V end lost 1 base, the J end lost 2 bases, and 6 bases lay between the germline ends. Per germline, CDR1 SGHDT and CDR2 YYEEEE. The CDR3 nucleotides are TGTGCCAGCAGCTTGACCGAGAACTATGGCTACACCTTC. Protein product: CASSLTENYGYTF. The full variable domain, rest sourced from reference TRBV5-6 and TRBJ1-2, is DAGVTQSPTHLIKTRGQQVTLRCSPKSGHDTVSWYQQALGQGPQFIFQYYEEEERQRGNFPDRFSGHQFPNYSSELNVNALLLGDSALYLCASSLTENYGYTFGSGTRLTVV.

The DNA of the CDR3 is TGTGCCAGCAGTTACTGGAGACCGTCGAAAGGGAATAATTCACCCCTCCACTTT. Its protein product is CASSYWRPSKGNNSPLHF. The chain couples TRBV6-2 or TRBV6-3 to TRBJ1-6; D ambiguous. The CDR3 is made up of 18 amino acids. Germline CDR1 reads MNHEY; CDR2 reads SVGEGT. V lost 1 base, J lost 5 bases, and 18 bases lay in between.

The chain is built from TRBV6-1 and TRBJ2-7, with D tentatively TRBD2 (5 bases). Trimming removed 6 bases from V and 5 bases from J, with 11 bases in between. This CDR3 contains 12 residues. CDR1 and CDR2 from the germline V gene are MNHNS and SASEGT. The CDR3 protein is CASREDGDEQYF. DNA for the CDR3: TGTGCCAGCAGGGAGGACGGAGACGAGCAGTACTTC.

The chain has TRBV27 and TRBJ2-7; TRBD2 agrees at 9 bases. V shed 3 bases, J shed 4 bases, and the junction held 4 bases outside the gene matches. The V gene's germline CDR1 is MNHEY and CDR2 SMNVEV (reference sequence). The length of the CDR3 is 14 residues. This CDR3 reads CASSLSGGMYEQYF. The CDR3 DNA is TGTGCCAGCAGTTTGAGCGGGGGGATGTACGAGCAGTACTTC.